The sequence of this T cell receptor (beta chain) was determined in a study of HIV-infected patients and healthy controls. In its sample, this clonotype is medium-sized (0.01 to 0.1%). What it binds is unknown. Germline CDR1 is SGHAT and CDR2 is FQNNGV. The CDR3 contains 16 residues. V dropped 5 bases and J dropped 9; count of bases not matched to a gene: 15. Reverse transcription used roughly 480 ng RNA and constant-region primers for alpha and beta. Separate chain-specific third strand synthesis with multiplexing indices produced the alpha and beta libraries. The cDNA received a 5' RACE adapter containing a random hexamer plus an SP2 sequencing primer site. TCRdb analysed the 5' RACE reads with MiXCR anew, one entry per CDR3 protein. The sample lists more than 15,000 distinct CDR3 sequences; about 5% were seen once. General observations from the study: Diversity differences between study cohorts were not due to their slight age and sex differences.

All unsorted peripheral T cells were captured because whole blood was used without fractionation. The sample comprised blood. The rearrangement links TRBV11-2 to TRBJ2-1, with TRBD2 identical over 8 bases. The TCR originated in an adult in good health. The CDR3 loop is CASSRLRRGVLGEQFF. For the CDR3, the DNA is TGTGCCAGCAGCCGCCTGCGGCGGGGGGTGTTGGGTGAGCAGTTCTTC.